The following is a T cell receptor (beta chain) sequence with its context. This clone turned up a few times. Its antigen is unknown. There are no base qualities to consult, and no much larger clone falls within one base. This entry is derived from a study of T cell changes during pregnancy in multiple sclerosis (dated by TCRdb to between 2019 and 2020). Concerning the study at large: The study looked at changes in the T cell repertoire across pregnancy in women with multiple sclerosis.

From cysteine to phenylalanine, the CDR3 is 14 amino acids long. The only DNA kept is the CDR3, 42 bases in frame from the first base. For this chain, trimming is 4 bases at the V end and 6 bases at the J end, and the number of junction bases without a gene match is 6. For CDR1 and CDR2, the germline V gene (reference sequence) lists SGHNT and YYREEE. The library was built by means of the immunoSEQ multiplex PCR assay. TCRdb limited this immuneACCESS table to in-frame rearrangements with V and J called. A share of clones is missing; checked studies link under half to unresolved V genes, and the rest is unexplained. Within this sample are tens of thousands of clones, with roughly 90% of them counted one time only. The ten largest clones add up to 7.8% of the sample.

This specimen consisted of CD8+ T cells from peripheral blood mononuclear cells, obtained before pregnancy. The V gene is TRBV5-4 and the J gene is TRBJ2-2; 7 of the junction bases match TRBD2. The receptor was derived from a female donor with multiple sclerosis, enrolled in a pregnancy study. The bases are TGTGCCAGCAGCCCCTGGACTAGTCCCGGGGAGCTGTTTTTT. This sequence encodes CASSPWTSPGELFF.